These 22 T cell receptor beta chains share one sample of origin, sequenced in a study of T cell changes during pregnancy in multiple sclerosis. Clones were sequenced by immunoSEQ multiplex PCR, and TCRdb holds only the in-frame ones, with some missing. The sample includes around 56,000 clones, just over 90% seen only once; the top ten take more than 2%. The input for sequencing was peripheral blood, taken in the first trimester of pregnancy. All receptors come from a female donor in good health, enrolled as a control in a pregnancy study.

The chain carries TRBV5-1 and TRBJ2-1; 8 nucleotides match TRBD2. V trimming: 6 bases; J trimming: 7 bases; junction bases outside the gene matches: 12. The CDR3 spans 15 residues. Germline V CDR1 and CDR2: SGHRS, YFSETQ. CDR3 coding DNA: TGCGCCAGCACTTCTACTAGCGGACTGGGGAATGAGCAGTTCTTC. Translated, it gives CASTSTSGLGNEQFF.

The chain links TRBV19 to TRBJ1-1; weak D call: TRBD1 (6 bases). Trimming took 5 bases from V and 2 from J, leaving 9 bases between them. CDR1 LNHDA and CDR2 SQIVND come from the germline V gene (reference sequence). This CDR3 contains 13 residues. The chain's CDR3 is CASSQGINTEAFF. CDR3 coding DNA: TGTGCCAGTAGTCAGGGGATTAACACTGAAGCTTTCTTT.

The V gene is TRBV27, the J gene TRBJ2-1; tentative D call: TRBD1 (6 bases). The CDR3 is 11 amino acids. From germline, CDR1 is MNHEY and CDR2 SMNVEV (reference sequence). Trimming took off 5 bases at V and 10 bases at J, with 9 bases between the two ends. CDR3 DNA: TGTGCCAGCAGTGGGGGCTTAGAGCAGTTCTTC. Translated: CASSGGLEQFF.

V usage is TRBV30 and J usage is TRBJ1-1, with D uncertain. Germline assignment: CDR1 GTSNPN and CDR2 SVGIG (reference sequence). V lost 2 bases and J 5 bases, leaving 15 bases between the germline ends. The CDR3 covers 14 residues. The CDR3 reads CAWSPWTGRTEAFF. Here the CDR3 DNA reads TGTGCCTGGAGTCCCTGGACCGGGAGAACTGAAGCTTTCTTT. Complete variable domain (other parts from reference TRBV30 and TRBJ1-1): SQTIHQWPATLVQPVGSPLSLECTVEGTSNPNLYWYRQAAGRGLQLLFYSVGIGQISSEVPQNLSASRPQDRQFILSSKKLLLSDSGFYLCAWSPWTGRTEAFFGQGTRLTVV.

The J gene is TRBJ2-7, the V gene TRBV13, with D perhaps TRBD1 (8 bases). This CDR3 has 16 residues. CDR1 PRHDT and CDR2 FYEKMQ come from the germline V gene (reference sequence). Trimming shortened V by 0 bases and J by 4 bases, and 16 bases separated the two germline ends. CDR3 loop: CASSLGLGQGGYEQYF. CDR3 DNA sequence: TGTGCCAGCAGCTTAGGCCTAGGACAGGGAGGGTACGAGCAGTACTTC.

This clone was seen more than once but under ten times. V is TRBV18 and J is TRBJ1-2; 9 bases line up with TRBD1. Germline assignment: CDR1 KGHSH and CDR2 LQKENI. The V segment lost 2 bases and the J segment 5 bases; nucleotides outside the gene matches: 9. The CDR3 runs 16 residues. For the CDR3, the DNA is TGTGCCAGCTCACCAGGGACAGGGCTTAGTTCTTATGGCTACACCTTC. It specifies CASSPGTGLSSYGYTF.

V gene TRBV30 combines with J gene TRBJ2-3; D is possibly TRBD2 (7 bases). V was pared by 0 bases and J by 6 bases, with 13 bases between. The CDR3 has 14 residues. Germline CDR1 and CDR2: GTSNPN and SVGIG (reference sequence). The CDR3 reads CAWSVGGGPDTQYF. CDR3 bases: TGTGCCTGGAGTGTGGGCGGGGGCCCGGATACGCAGTATTTT.

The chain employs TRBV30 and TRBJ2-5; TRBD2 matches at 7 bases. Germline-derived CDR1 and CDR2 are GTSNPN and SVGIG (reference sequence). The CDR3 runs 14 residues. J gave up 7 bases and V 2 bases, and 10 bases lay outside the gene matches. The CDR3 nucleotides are TGTGCCTGGAGTCCCAGAGGACTAGGTGGGACCCAGTACTTC. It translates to CAWSPRGLGGTQYF.

The CDR3, as DNA: TGTGCCAGCAGCCTACAGGGGTCCAGAATCACAGATACGCAGTATTTT. Amino acids: CASSLQGSRITDTQYF. The chain links TRBV5-6 to TRBJ2-3; TRBD1 aligns across 7 bases. The germline V gene has CDR1 SGHDT and CDR2 YYEEEE. V shed 4 bases and J 2 bases; nucleotides not matched to a gene: 10. The length of the CDR3 is 16 residues. Full variable domain (remainder filled in from reference TRBV5-6 and TRBJ2-3): DAGVTQSPTHLIKTRGQQVTLRCSPKSGHDTVSWYQQALGQGPQFIFQYYEEEERQRGNFPDRFSGHQFPNYSSELNVNALLLGDSALYLCASSLQGSRITDTQYFGPGTRLTVL.

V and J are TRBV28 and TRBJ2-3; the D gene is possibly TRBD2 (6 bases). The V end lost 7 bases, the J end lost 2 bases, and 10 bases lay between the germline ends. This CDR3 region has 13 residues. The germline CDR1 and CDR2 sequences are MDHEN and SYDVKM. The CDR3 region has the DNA TGTGCCAGCACGGGCGGGGACACAGATACGCAGTATTTT. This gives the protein CASTGGDTDTQYF. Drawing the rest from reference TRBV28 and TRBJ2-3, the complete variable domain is DVKVTQSSRYLVKRTGEKVFLECVQDMDHENMFWYRQDPGLGLRLIYFSYDVKMKEKGDIPEGYSVSREKKERFSLILESASTNQTSMYLCASTGGDTDTQYFGPGTRLTVL.

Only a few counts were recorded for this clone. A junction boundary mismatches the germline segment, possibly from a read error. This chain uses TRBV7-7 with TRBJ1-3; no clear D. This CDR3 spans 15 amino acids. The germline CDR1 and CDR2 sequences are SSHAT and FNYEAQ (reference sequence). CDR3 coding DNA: TGTGCTAGCAGCTTACGCTTTCCCCCGGAGAACACCATATATTTT. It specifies CASSLRFPPENTIYF.

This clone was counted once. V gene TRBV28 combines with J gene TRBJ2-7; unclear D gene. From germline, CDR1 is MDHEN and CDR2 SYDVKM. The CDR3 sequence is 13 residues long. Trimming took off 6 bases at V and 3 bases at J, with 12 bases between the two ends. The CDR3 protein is CASSQGRNYEQYF. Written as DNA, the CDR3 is TGTGCCAGCAGCCAAGGCAGGAACTACGAGCAGTACTTC.

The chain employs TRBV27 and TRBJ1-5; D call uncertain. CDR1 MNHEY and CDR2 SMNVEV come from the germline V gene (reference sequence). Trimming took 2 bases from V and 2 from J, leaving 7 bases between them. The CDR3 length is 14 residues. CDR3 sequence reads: CASSLTPGNQPQHF. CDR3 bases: TGTGCCAGCAGTTTAACACCCGGCAATCAGCCCCAGCATTTT.

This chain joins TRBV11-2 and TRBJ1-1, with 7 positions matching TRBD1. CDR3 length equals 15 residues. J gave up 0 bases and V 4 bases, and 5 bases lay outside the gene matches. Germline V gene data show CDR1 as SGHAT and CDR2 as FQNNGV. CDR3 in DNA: TGTGCCAGCAGCTCTCGGACAGGCGTGAACACTGAAGCTTTCTTT. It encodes CASSSRTGVNTEAFF.

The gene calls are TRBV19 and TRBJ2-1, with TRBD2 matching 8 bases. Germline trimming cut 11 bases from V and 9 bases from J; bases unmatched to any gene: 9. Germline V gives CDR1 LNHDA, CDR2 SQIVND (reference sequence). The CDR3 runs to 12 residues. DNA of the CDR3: TGTGCCTCCGGGGGGGCCGCGAGTGAGCAGTTCTTC. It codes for CASGGAASEQFF.

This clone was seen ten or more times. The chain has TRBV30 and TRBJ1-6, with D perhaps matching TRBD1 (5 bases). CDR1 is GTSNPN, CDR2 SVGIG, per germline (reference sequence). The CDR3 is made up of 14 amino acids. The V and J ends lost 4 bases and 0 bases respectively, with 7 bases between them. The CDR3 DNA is TGTGCCTGGATGGGGGGCTCCTATAATTCACCCCTCCACTTT. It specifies CAWMGGSYNSPLHF.

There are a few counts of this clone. The CDR3 DNA is TGTGCCAGCAGCGTGACAAGCAACACTGAAGCTTTCTTT. This encodes CASSVTSNTEAFF. The rearrangement joins TRBV9 to TRBJ1-1, with D unclear. The ends were cut back, 2 bases at V and 2 bases at J, with 7 bases in the middle. CDR1 and CDR2 (germline): SGDLS, YYNGEE. The CDR3 is 13 amino acids.

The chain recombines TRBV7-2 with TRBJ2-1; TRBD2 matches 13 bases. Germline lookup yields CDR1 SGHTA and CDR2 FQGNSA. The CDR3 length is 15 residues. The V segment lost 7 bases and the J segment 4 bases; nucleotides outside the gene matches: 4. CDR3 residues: CASTPTSGRYNEQFF. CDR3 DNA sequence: TGTGCCAGCACCCCGACTAGCGGGAGGTACAATGAGCAGTTCTTC.

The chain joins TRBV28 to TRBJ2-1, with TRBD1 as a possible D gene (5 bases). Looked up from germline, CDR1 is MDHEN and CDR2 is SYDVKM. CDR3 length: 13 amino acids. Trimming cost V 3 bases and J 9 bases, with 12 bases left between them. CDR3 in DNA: TGTGCCAGCAGTTTCCGGCAGGGTGGTGAGCAGTTCTTC. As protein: CASSFRQGGEQFF.

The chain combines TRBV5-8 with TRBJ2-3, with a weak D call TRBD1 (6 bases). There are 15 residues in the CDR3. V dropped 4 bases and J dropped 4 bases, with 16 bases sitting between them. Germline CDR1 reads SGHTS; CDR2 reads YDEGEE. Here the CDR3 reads CASSRTGWRADTQYF. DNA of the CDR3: TGTGCCAGCAGCCGAACAGGGTGGCGGGCAGATACGCAGTATTTT.

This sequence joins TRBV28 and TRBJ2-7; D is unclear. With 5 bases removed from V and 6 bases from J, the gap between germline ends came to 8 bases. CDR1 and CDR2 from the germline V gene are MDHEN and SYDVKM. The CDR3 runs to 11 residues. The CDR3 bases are TGTGCCAGCAGTCAAGCCCCCGAGCAGTACTTC. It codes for CASSQAPEQYF.

The chain's CDR3 is CASSLQGAYEQYF. CDR3 sequence (DNA): TGTGCCAGCAGCTTGCAGGGTGCCTACGAGCAGTACTTC. This rearrangement joins TRBV11-2 to TRBJ2-7; D perhaps matches TRBD1 (5 bases). The CDR3 runs to 13 residues. Germline V gene sequence: CDR1 SGHAT, CDR2 FQNNGV. V lost 3 bases to trimming and J lost 2 bases, with 8 bases between them.